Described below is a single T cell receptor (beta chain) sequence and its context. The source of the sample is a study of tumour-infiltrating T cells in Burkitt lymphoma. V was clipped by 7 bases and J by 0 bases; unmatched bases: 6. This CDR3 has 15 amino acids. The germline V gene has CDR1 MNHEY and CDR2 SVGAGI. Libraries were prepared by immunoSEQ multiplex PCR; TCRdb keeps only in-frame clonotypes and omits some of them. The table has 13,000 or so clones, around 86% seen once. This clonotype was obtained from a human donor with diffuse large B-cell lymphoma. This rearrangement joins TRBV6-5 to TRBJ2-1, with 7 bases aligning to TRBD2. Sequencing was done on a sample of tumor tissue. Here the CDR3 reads CASTPSSGSYNEQFF. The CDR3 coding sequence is TGTGCCAGCACCCCGTCTAGCGGCTCCTACAATGAGCAGTTCTTC.